One sample yielded the 14 T cell receptor beta chains listed below, sequenced in a study of monozygotic twins with inflammatory bowel disease. TCRdb reprocessed the 5' RACE reads and reports one entry per CDR3 protein, with no DNA. The table lists 150,000 to 200,000 distinct CDR3 sequences. The sample taken for sequencing was blood. The receptors were gathered from a human donor with ulcerative colitis or Crohn's disease, or a healthy co-twin of an affected twin (not recorded which).

The chain couples TRBV20-1 to TRBJ1-2; the TCRdb D gene call, TRBD1, has no DNA to confirm it. The length of the CDR3 is 13 residues. The germline V gene has CDR1 DFQATT and CDR2 SNEGSKA (reference sequence). CDR3 loop: CSAKTGANYGYTF.

The chain combines TRBV5-4 with TRBJ2-5; checking the TCRdb D call of TRBD1 is not possible without DNA. The CDR3 length is 14 residues. Germline V CDR1 and CDR2: SGHNT, YYREEE (reference sequence). This CDR3 reads CASSGGTQQETQYF.

The chain employs TRBV7-3 and TRBJ1-6. This CDR3 region has 14 residues. Germline V gene data show CDR1 as SGHTA and CDR2 as FQGTGA. The CDR3 loop is CASSLEGWGSPLHF.

V is TRBV28 and J is TRBJ2-7; TCRdb gives TRBD1 as the D gene, but with no DNA this cannot be confirmed. CDR1 is MDHEN, CDR2 SYDVKM, per germline. The CDR3 loop spans 16 amino acids. The CDR3 protein is CASNPGSRTGSYEQYF.

The CDR3 sequence: CASSFTSGDSPLHF. The chain carries TRBV5-1 and TRBJ1-6. The CDR3 has 14 residues. From germline, CDR1 is SGHRS and CDR2 YFSETQ. Full variable domain (outside the CDR3, taken from reference TRBV5-1 and TRBJ1-6): KAGVTQTPRYLIKTRGQQVTLSCSPISGHRSVSWYQQTPGQGLQFLFEYFSETQRNKGNFPGRFSGRQFSNSRSEMNVSTLELGDSALYLCASSFTSGDSPLHFGNGTRLTVT.

This chain connects TRBV6-1 to TRBJ2-7; checking the TCRdb D call of TRBD2 is not possible without DNA. Germline-derived CDR1 and CDR2 are MNHNS and SASEGT. The CDR3 has 13 residues. The CDR3 loop is CASIRGLAYEQYF.

This chain's CDR3 is CASSRTTTGLAGGPGYNEQFF. This rearrangement joins TRBV4-1 to TRBJ2-1; the TRBD2 assignment by TCRdb is unverifiable without DNA. This CDR3 region has 21 residues. Germline values: CDR1 MGHRA, CDR2 YSYEKL.

The gene calls are TRBV29-1 and TRBJ1-4; without DNA, the TCRdb call of TRBD1 cannot be checked. This CDR3 region has 12 residues. Per the germline V gene, CDR1 is SQVTM and CDR2 is ANQGSEA. The chain's CDR3 is CSVTVVGGKLFF.

The V call is TRBV7-3, the J call TRBJ2-3; TCRdb gives TRBD2 as the D gene, but with no DNA this cannot be confirmed. CDR3 length equals 14 residues. Germline V gives CDR1 SGHTA, CDR2 FQGTGA. Here the CDR3 reads CASSLGLGGDTQYF.

This chain connects TRBV6-5 to TRBJ2-7; no DNA is available, so the TRBD1 call from TCRdb remains unchecked. Germline V gene lookup returns CDR1 MNHEY and CDR2 SVGAGI. CDR3 length: 16 residues. CDR3 sequence reads: CASSYFGQVSSGEQYF.

The chain's CDR3 is CASSLDGTGLETQYF. V is TRBV5-1 and J is TRBJ2-5; the D gene TCRdb calls, TRBD1, cannot be checked with no DNA. The CDR3 runs to 15 residues. Germline lookup yields CDR1 SGHRS and CDR2 YFSETQ.

This chain links TRBV28 with TRBJ2-4; checking the TCRdb D call of TRBD1 is not possible without DNA. The CDR3 has 12 residues. Germline V gene sequence: CDR1 MDHEN, CDR2 SYDVKM. CDR3 loop: CASSSGQRRCYF.

J is TRBJ2-1 and V is TRBV6-2 or TRBV6-3; TCRdb picks TRBD1, but there is no DNA to check that call. The germline V gene has CDR1 MNHEY and CDR2 SVGEGT. The length of the CDR3 is 16 residues. CDR3 loop: CASSFRLSKLYNEQFF.

The V call is TRBV14, the J call TRBJ1-1. The CDR3 is 15 residues long. Looked up from germline, CDR1 is SGHDN and CDR2 is FVKESK. The CDR3 here is CASSQGLGTNTEAFF.